The rows below give T cell receptor beta chains drawn from one sample of a study of blood T cell repertoires in COVID-19. Repertoires were generated with immunoSEQ multiplex PCR, while TCRdb's copy carries only in-frame clones and drops some. The sample includes about 440,000 clones, roughly 88% seen only once; the top ten take under 0.7%. The source material was PBMCs or T cells enriched from blood (not recorded which). Every receptor here comes from a man in his late teens or twenties who had recovered from COVID-19. The CDR3 runs from the conserved cysteine through the conserved F or W. The D gene is left open where the match is weak. Part of the rows lack a size; the others show once, few, many or a class for expanded clones.

>TRBD1|.|TRBJ1-2|TRBV28
TGTGCCAGCAGTTACTCCGACAGGGCTAGCTATGGCTACACCTTC
CASSYSDRASYGYTF
>.|.|TRBJ1-1|TRBV10-3
TGTGCCATCAGTGAGTCGTTCCCTACGACTGAAGCTTTCTTT
CAISESFPTTEAFF
>TRBD2|.|TRBJ2-5|TRBV5-1
TGCGCCAGCAGCTTGGATGGGCTAGCGGGGGAGGAGACCCAGTACTTC
CASSLDGLAGEETQYF
>.|.|TRBJ1-3|TRBV2
TGTGCCGGGGCGAAGGGGGATCCTGGAAACACCATATATTTT
CAGAKGDPGNTIYF
>TRBD2|.|TRBJ2-3|TRBV27
TGTGCCAGCAGTCAACAGGGACTAGCGGACACAGATACGCAGTATTTT
CASSQQGLADTDTQYF
>TRBD1|once|TRBJ1-6|TRBV25-1
TGTGCCAGCCAGACCGGGACAGATAATTCACCCCTCCACTTT
CASQTGTDNSPLHF
>.|once|TRBJ2-5|TRBV18
TGTGCCAGCTCACCCTCCGGACCCCGGAGGGAGACCCAGTACTTC
CASSPSGPRRETQYF
>.|.|TRBJ2-5|TRBV9
TGTGCCAGCAGCGCCCATGACAACCGGCTGGAGACCCAGTACTTC
CASSAHDNRLETQYF
>.|few|TRBJ1-1|TRBV5-6
TGTGCCAGCAGCTTGTTGGGCGAAGCTTTCTTT
CASSLLGEAFF
>TRBD2|once|TRBJ2-1|TRBV19
TGTGCCAGCCAAGCGGGAGCAAGCTCCTACAATGAGCAGTTCTTC
CASQAGASSYNEQFF
>TRBD2|once|TRBJ2-1|TRBV3-1/TRBV3-2
TGTGCCAGCAGCCTACGAGCGGGAGGGGCATATGAGCAGTTCTTC
CASSLRAGGAYEQFF
>.|.|TRBJ1-5|TRBV2
TGTGCCAGCAGAAACCGGGGGCAGCCCCAGCATTTT
CASRNRGQPQHF
>TRBD1|.|TRBJ1-3|TRBV15
TGTGCCACCAGCAGTAAGGACAGGCCGTCTGGAAACACCATATATTTT
CATSSKDRPSGNTIYF
>.|.|TRBJ2-3|TRBV18
TGTGCCAGCTCACCAATTCGGGGGGCCCGCACAGATACGCAGTATTTT
CASSPIRGARTDTQYF
>.|few|TRBJ2-5|TRBV2
TGTGCCAGCAAACCACCGGGAGATGAGAGAGAGACCCAGTACTTC
CASKPPGDERETQYF